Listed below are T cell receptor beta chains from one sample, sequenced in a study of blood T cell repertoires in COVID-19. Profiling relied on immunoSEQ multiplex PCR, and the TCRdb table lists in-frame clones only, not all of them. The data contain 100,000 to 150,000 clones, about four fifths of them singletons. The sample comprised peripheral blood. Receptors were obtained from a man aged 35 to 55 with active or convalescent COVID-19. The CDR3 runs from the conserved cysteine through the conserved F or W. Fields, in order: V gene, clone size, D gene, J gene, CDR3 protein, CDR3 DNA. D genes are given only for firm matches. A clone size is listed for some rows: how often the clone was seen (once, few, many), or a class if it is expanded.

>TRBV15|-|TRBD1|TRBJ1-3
CAIKTGPGNTIYF
TGTGCCATCAAGACAGGGCCTGGAAACACCATATATTTT
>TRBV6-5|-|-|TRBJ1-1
CASSQRRTEAFF
TGTGCCAGCAGTCAGAGGCGGACTGAAGCTTTCTTT
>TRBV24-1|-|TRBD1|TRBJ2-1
CATSGQGVNEQFF
TGTGCCACCAGTGGCCAGGGGGTAAATGAGCAGTTCTTC
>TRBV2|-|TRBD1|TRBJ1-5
CASSSDRGGNQPQHF
TGTGCCAGCAGTTCTGACAGGGGTGGCAATCAGCCCCAGCATTTT
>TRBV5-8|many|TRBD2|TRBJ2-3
CASSSYLAGGTDTQYF
TGTGCCAGCAGCTCATATCTAGCGGGGGGGACAGATACGCAGTATTTT
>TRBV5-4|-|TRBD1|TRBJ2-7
CASSFGDSIYF
TGTGCCAGCAGCTTCGGGGACAGTATATACTTC
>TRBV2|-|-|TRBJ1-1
CASSDRSNTEAFF
TGTGCCAGCAGTGACAGATCGAACACTGAAGCTTTCTTT
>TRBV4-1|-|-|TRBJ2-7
CASSPGVGDEEQYF
TGCGCCAGCAGCCCGGGGGTGGGGGATGAGGAGCAGTACTTC
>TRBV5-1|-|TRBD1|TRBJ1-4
CASSWTGLTNEKLFF
TGCGCCAGCAGCTGGACAGGGTTGACTAATGAAAAACTGTTTTTT
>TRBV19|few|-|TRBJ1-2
CASSPPYPQPYGYTF
TGTGCCAGTAGTCCCCCATACCCACAGCCCTATGGCTACACCTTC
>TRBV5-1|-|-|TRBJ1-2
CASSPGTSNYGYTF
TGCGCCAGCAGCCCAGGGACTTCGAACTATGGCTACACCTTC
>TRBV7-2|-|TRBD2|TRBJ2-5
CASSLVVSGGGETQYF
TGTGCCAGCAGCTTAGTGGTTAGCGGGGGGGGAGAGACCCAGTACTTC
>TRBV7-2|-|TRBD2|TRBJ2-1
CASSPLGGGQFF
TGTGCCAGCAGCCCTTTGGGCGGGGGGCAGTTCTTC
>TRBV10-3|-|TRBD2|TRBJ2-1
CAISERLAEYNEQFF
TGTGCCATCAGTGAGCGGCTAGCGGAGTACAATGAGCAGTTCTTC
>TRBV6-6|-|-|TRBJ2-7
CASTSGYEQYF
TGTGCCAGCACCAGCGGATACGAGCAGTACTTC